One and the same sample provided the 9 T cell receptor beta chains below, sequenced in a study of T cell responses to AZD1222 COVID-19 vaccine. Assay used: immunoSEQ multiplex PCR; TCRdb lists only in-frame clones, some missing. The sample lists more than 150,000 clones; about 94% were seen once. Sequences were derived from peripheral blood, sampled on day 0 of AZD1222 vaccination. These receptors were collected from an adult in good health.

V is TRBV15 and J is TRBJ2-2, with D perhaps TRBD2 (6 bases). The CDR3 is 16 residues long. Germline CDR1 reads LNHNV; CDR2 reads YYDKDF (reference sequence). Trimming shortened V by 3 bases and J by 7 bases, and 18 bases separated the two germline ends. In nucleotides, the CDR3 is TGTGCCACCAGCAGGGAGATTCGCGGGATAGGCGGGGAGCTGTTTTTT. Its translation is CATSREIRGIGGELFF.

The J gene is TRBJ2-7, the V gene TRBV5-1, with TRBD2 matching over 10 bases. V lost 2 bases to trimming and J lost 5 bases; unmatched junction nucleotides: 4. This CDR3 is 14 amino acids long. Germline CDR1 SGHRS, CDR2 YFSETQ. The CDR3 sequence is CASSFLAGENEQYF. DNA of the CDR3: TGCGCCAGCAGCTTCCTAGCGGGAGAAAACGAGCAGTACTTC.

The chain combines TRBV6-4 with TRBJ1-3, with unresolved D. With 3 bases removed from V and 4 bases from J, the gap between germline ends came to 10 bases. Germline assignment: CDR1 MRHNA and CDR2 SNTAGT. The CDR3 has 14 amino acids. CDR3 sequence reads: CASSELAGGNTIYF. The CDR3 DNA follows: TGTGCCAGCAGTGAGCTAGCAGGAGGAAACACCATATATTTT.

CDR3 bases: TGTGCCACCAGCGGCGGGGGTGGCTCCTACAATGAGCAGTTCTTC. This encodes CATSGGGGSYNEQFF. This rearrangement joins TRBV24-1 to TRBJ2-1; TRBD2 matches at 7 bases. CDR1 and CDR2 from the germline V gene are KGHDR and SFDVKD. The trim removed 7 bases at V and 0 bases at J, leaving 5 bases unmatched. This CDR3 spans 15 amino acids.

V and J are TRBV9 and TRBJ1-4; D perhaps matches TRBD1 (6 bases). Germline V CDR1 and CDR2: SGDLS, YYNGEE. This CDR3 has 15 residues. The V and J ends lost 4 bases and 5 bases respectively, with 15 bases between them. CDR3 DNA: TGTGCCAGCAGCTCCCGACTCGGGACAAATGAAAAACTGTTTTTT. It yields the protein CASSSRLGTNEKLFF. Drawing the rest from reference TRBV9 and TRBJ1-4, the complete variable domain is DSGVTQTPKHLITATGQRVTLRCSPRSGDLSVYWYQQSLDQGLQFLIQYYNGEERAKGNILERFSAQQFPDLHSELNLSSLELGDSALYFCASSSRLGTNEKLFFGSGTQLSVL.

This chain connects TRBV28 to TRBJ1-6; no clear D gene. V lost 5 bases and J lost 10, with 18 bases in between. The CDR3 sequence is 15 residues long. CDR1 MDHEN and CDR2 SYDVKM come from the germline V gene. CDR3: CASSPYGGPGSPLHF. The CDR3 DNA is TGTGCCAGCAGTCCGTATGGCGGACCGGGGTCACCCCTCCACTTT.

CDR3 DNA sequence: TGTGCCAGCTCACCATACGACAGGGCCCTTGTAAAAAACACTGAAGCTTTCTTT. Translating gives CASSPYDRALVKNTEAFF. The chain links TRBV18 to TRBJ1-1; 7 bases are a match to TRBD1. V shed 2 bases, J shed 2 bases, and the junction held 14 bases outside the gene matches. This CDR3 contains 18 residues. Germline V lookup: CDR1 KGHSH, CDR2 LQKENI.

As DNA, the CDR3 is TGTGCCAGCAGCTTAGTTAGCGGTAACAATGAGCAGTTCTTC. Translation: CASSLVSGNNEQFF. The chain carries TRBV7-2 and TRBJ2-1; D possibly corresponds to TRBD2 (6 bases). Trimming left V 1 base short and J 5 bases short, with 9 bases between. This CDR3 contains 14 residues. CDR1 is SGHTA and CDR2 is FQGNSA in the germline V gene.

This chain joins TRBV7-6 and TRBJ2-1; 7 bases are shared with TRBD1. Germline CDR1 reads SGHVS; CDR2 reads FNYEAQ. The CDR3 consists of 14 residues. Losses at the gene ends were 5 bases for V and 2 bases for J; bases not matched to a gene: 3. CDR3 sequence (DNA): TGTGCCAGCAGCCCCGGGACAGCCTACAATGAGCAGTTCTTC. Amino acid sequence: CASSPGTAYNEQFF.